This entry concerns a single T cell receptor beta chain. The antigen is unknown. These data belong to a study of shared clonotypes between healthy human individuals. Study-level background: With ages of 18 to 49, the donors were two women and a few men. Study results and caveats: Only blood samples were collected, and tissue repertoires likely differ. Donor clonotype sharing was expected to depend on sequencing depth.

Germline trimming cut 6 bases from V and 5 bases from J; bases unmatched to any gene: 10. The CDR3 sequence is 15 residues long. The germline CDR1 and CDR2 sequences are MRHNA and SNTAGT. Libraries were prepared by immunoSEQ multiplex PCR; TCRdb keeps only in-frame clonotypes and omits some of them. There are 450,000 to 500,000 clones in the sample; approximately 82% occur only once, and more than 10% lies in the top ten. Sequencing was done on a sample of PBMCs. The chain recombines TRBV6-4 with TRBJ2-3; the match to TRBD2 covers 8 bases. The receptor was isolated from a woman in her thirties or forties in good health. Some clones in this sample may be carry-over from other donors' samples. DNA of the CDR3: TGTGCCAGCAGCCCAGCGGGAGATGGGAAAGATACGCAGTATTTT. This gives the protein CASSPAGDGKDTQYF.